This T cell receptor beta chain was documented in a study of a mutant IDH1 vaccine in newly diagnosed glioma. Study at large: Vaccination followed radiotherapy alone by 4-6 weeks, or accompanied temozolomide cycles.

Trimming removed 3 bases from V and 1 base from J, with 12 bases in between. This CDR3 is 15 amino acids long. In germline, CDR1 is MDHEN, CDR2 SYDVKM. Comment on this clone: Its cognate antigen is unknown.

Stated time point: week 35, safety follow-up. A 20-mer mutant IDH1 peptide at 300 ug was injected subcutaneously with topical imiquimod. Scheduled for weeks 1, 3, 5, 7, 11, 15, 19 and 23, eight vaccinations were given to patients. The protocol was immunoSEQ multiplex PCR, while the TCRdb copy is restricted to in-frame clones and leaves out a portion. The sample has some 70,000 clones, more than 70% seen once. Sequenced here: PBMCs, sampled from a glioma patient whose treatment included an IDH1 peptide vaccine. The TCR originated in a man aged 18 to 29 with glioma. The chain couples TRBV28 to TRBJ1-1, with unresolved D. This CDR3 is CASSFAPEWNTEAFF. CDR3 coding DNA: TGTGCCAGCAGTTTCGCGCCAGAATGGAACACTGAAGCTTTCTTT.